This passage covers 26 T cell receptor beta chains from one sample sequenced in a study of T cells in Graves' hyperthyroidism and ophthalmopathy. What was amplified from RNA transcripts were TCR beta CDR3 regions. RT-PCR in the first round (using the HTBI primer set) targeted the TCR CDR3. TCRdb itself ran the multiplex PCR reads through MiXCR, one entry per CDR3 protein. The sample holds around 690,000 distinct CDR3 sequences; 17% are singletons and the top ten take around 15%. Specimen: blood. Receptors originate from a man aged 50 to 59 with Graves' hyperthyroidism.

The V call is TRBV5-1, the J call TRBJ2-1; TRBD1 matches at 7 bases. This CDR3 has 15 amino acids. Losses at the gene ends were 2 bases for V and 5 bases for J; bases not matched to a gene: 7. Germline CDR1 and CDR2: SGHRS and YFSETQ. The CDR3 protein is CASSLEQGINNEQFF. The DNA for the CDR3 is TGCGCCAGCAGCTTAGAACAGGGGATCAACAATGAGCAGTTCTTC.

The chain has TRBV30 and TRBJ2-7, with 9 bases identical to TRBD2. V was clipped by 0 bases and J by 5 bases; unmatched bases: 2. Per germline, CDR1 GTSNPN and CDR2 SVGIG (reference sequence). This CDR3 has 13 amino acids. CDR3 in amino acids: CAWSVRLADEQYF. Here the CDR3 DNA reads TGTGCCTGGAGTGTAAGACTAGCGGACGAGCAGTACTTC.

There are many counts of this clonotype. The chain is built from TRBV24-1 and TRBJ2-1, with TRBD2 identical over 14 bases. This CDR3 has 13 amino acids. Germline CDR1 KGHDR, CDR2 SFDVKD. The V segment lost 12 bases and the J segment 9 bases; nucleotides outside the gene matches: 6. In nucleotides, the CDR3 is TGTGCCTCGGGACTAGCGGGAGACCTTGAGCAGTTCTTC. It translates to CASGLAGDLEQFF.

The sample holds many counts of this clonotype. Here the CDR3 reads CASSQDPTSGYEQYF. The CDR3 coding sequence is TGTGCCAGCAGCCAAGATCCGACTAGTGGCTACGAGCAGTACTTC. The rearrangement links TRBV3-1 to TRBJ2-7, with D possibly matching TRBD2 (6 bases). The CDR3 is 15 residues long. Between the trimmed V and J ends, which lost 0 bases and 3 bases, there was a span of 12 bases. CDR1 and CDR2 from the germline V gene are LGHDT and YNNKEL (reference sequence).

This clonotype was counted many times. V usage is TRBV27 and J usage is TRBJ2-7; 7 bases match TRBD1. The CDR3 has 15 residues. The germline V gene encodes CDR1 MNHEY and CDR2 SMNVEV (reference sequence). The J segment lost 5 bases and the V segment lost 6 bases, leaving 13 bases of the junction unmatched. Here the CDR3 reads CASRLTTGAADEQYF. CDR3 coding DNA: TGTGCCAGCAGATTAACAACAGGGGCGGCAGACGAGCAGTACTTC.

The chain carries TRBV7-9 and TRBJ2-7; no reliable D call. V lost 1 base and J lost 3, with 13 bases in between. CDR3 size: 15 residues. Per the germline V gene, CDR1 is SEHNR and CDR2 is FQNEAQ (reference sequence). CDR3 loop: CASSLGSATIYEQYF. CDR3 nucleotides: TGTGCCAGCAGCTTAGGCAGCGCGACAATCTACGAGCAGTACTTC.

This clonotype was found many times. V and J are TRBV3-1 and TRBJ2-7; no clear D gene. Germline values: CDR1 LGHDT, CDR2 YNNKEL (reference sequence). The CDR3 spans 14 residues. V was trimmed by 5 bases and J by 6 bases, leaving 17 bases between them. The CDR3: CASSSIRQNGEQYF. The DNA for the CDR3 is TGTGCCAGCAGCTCAATTCGACAAAACGGCGAGCAGTACTTC.

CDR3 amino acids: CASSPWTSLSNDEQFF. For the CDR3, the DNA is TGTGCCAGCAGCCCGTGGACTAGTTTATCTAACGATGAGCAGTTCTTC. The chain uses TRBV7-9 and TRBJ2-1; 7 bases line up with TRBD2. This CDR3 spans 16 amino acids. Germline V lookup: CDR1 SEHNR, CDR2 FQNEAQ (reference sequence). J was trimmed by 8 bases and V by 5 bases; bases with no gene match: 15.

This clonotype was picked up many times. V gene TRBV3-1 combines with J gene TRBJ1-4; D perhaps matches TRBD1 (5 bases). The ends were cut back, 1 base at V and 7 bases at J, with 16 bases in the middle. CDR3 size: 16 residues. Germline-derived CDR1 and CDR2 are LGHDT and YNNKEL (reference sequence). The CDR3 bases are TGTGCCAGCAGCCAAGGAGTGGGGGGATTTGTTGAAAAACTGTTTTTT. It codes for CASSQGVGGFVEKLFF.

This sequence joins TRBV6-5 and TRBJ2-7; TRBD1 might be the D (6 bases). CDR3 length equals 15 residues. The V end lost 2 bases, the J end lost 3 bases, and 14 bases lay between the germline ends. The germline CDR1 and CDR2 sequences are MNHEY and SVGAGI. The DNA for the CDR3 is TGTGCCAGCAGTTACGGGACAAGCAGGCTCTACGAGCAGTACTTC. Translation gives CASSYGTSRLYEQYF.

Many counts were recorded for this clonotype. The chain couples TRBV28 to TRBJ1-1; D not certain. The CDR3 covers 14 residues. V was cut by 5 bases and J by 4 bases, with 14 bases left in between. Germline V lookup: CDR1 MDHEN, CDR2 SYDVKM. The CDR3 here is CASSITGRFTEAFF. The CDR3 region has the DNA TGTGCCAGCAGTATCACCGGGCGGTTCACTGAAGCTTTCTTT. Variable domain in full (rest from reference TRBV28 and TRBJ1-1): DVKVTQSSRYLVKRTGEKVFLECVQDMDHENMFWYRQDPGLGLRLIYFSYDVKMKEKGDIPEGYSVSREKKERFSLILESASTNQTSMYLCASSITGRFTEAFFGQGTRLTVV.

CDR3 amino acids: CASSSPGQLNSRTEAFF. CDR3 nucleotides: TGTGCCAGCAGTTCACCGGGACAGCTCAATAGTCGGACTGAAGCTTTCTTT. The rearrangement joins TRBV7-2 to TRBJ1-1, with 7 nucleotides matching TRBD1. The CDR3 is 17 residues long. V gave up 6 bases and J gave up 5 bases; unmatched junction bases: 18. Germline V gene data show CDR1 as SGHTA and CDR2 as FQGNSA.

V usage is TRBV7-6 and J usage is TRBJ2-1; 10 nucleotides align to TRBD2. This CDR3 comprises 17 residues. Per the germline V gene, CDR1 is SGHVS and CDR2 is FNYEAQ. V lost 2 bases to trimming and J lost 3 bases; unmatched junction nucleotides: 7. The DNA of the CDR3 is TGTGCCAGCAGCTTATACACAAGCGGGAGGGACTACAATGAGCAGTTCTTC. Its translation: CASSLYTSGRDYNEQFF.

This clonotype has ten or more counts. The chain uses TRBV2 and TRBJ1-4; 8 nucleotides align to TRBD1. This CDR3 spans 15 amino acids. V was clipped by 7 bases and J by 7 bases; unmatched bases: 11. CDR1 is SNHLY, CDR2 FYNNEI, per germline. The CDR3 DNA reads as TGTGCCAGCAAGCCCCAGGGGGCGCCCGGTGAAAAACTGTTTTTT. Its protein is CASKPQGAPGEKLFF.

This clonotype was seen a single time. The V call is TRBV7-2, the J call TRBJ1-6; 10 bases line up with TRBD1. This CDR3 is built from 17 residues. The J segment lost 10 bases and the V segment lost 4 bases, leaving 13 bases of the junction unmatched. Germline V lookup: CDR1 SGHTA, CDR2 FQGNSA. The CDR3 sequence is CASSSRTGTGDRSPLHF. CDR3 DNA: TGTGCCAGCAGCTCGCGAACAGGGACAGGGGATCGATCACCCCTCCACTTT.

This clonotype was found a few times. This chain connects TRBV18 to TRBJ2-3; 12 bases align to TRBD2. The germline V gene encodes CDR1 KGHSH and CDR2 LQKENI. V trimming: 3 bases; J trimming: 1 base; junction bases outside the gene matches: 5. There are 17 residues in the CDR3. The CDR3 loop reads CASSPKGLAGGTDTQYF. In DNA, the CDR3 is TGTGCCAGCTCACCCAAGGGACTAGCGGGCGGCACAGATACGCAGTATTTT.

In this sample, this clonotype turned up a few times. The rearrangement uses TRBV28 and TRBJ2-1; D unresolved. This CDR3 is built from 14 residues. V dropped 3 bases and J dropped 5 bases, with 11 bases sitting between them. Germline CDR1 is MDHEN and CDR2 is SYDVKM. CDR3 region: CASSFLLPHNEQFF. Here the CDR3 DNA reads TGTGCCAGCAGTTTTTTACTACCACACAATGAGCAGTTCTTC.

This chain connects TRBV28 to TRBJ1-2; D not certain. The CDR3 runs 13 residues. V was cut by 10 bases and J by 6 bases, with 18 bases left in between. Germline assignment: CDR1 MDHEN and CDR2 SYDVKM. The CDR3 reads CATHFLRRNGYTF. The CDR3 DNA reads as TGTGCCACCCACTTTCTCCGGCGGAATGGCTACACCTTC.

The chain couples TRBV27 to TRBJ2-5, with D perhaps TRBD1 (6 bases). This CDR3 is built from 15 residues. The V gene lost 8 bases and the J gene lost 2 bases, with 18 bases spanning the gap. CDR1 and CDR2 from the germline V gene are MNHEY and SMNVEV (reference sequence). This chain's CDR3 is CASRGHGQSQETQYF. CDR3 sequence (DNA): TGTGCCAGCCGAGGACATGGACAGAGTCAAGAGACCCAGTACTTC.

Many counts were recorded for this clonotype. V usage is TRBV12-3 or TRBV12-4 and J usage is TRBJ2-1; the match to TRBD2 covers 7 bases. V shed 6 bases, J shed 3 bases, and the junction held 8 bases outside the gene matches. This CDR3 spans 15 amino acids. Here the CDR3 reads CASSGLAGFYNEQFF. The CDR3 bases are TGTGCCAGCAGCGGGTTAGCGGGCTTCTACAATGAGCAGTTCTTC.

This clonotype was seen at least ten times. The chain uses TRBV24-1 and TRBJ2-7; 9 bases agree with TRBD1. The germline CDR1 and CDR2 sequences are KGHDR and SFDVKD. Trimming removed 6 bases from V and 4 bases from J; junction bases left unmatched: 9. The CDR3 totals 15 residues. The CDR3 nucleotides are TGTGCCACCAGTACCTGGACAGGGGAAAAGTACGAGCAGTACTTC. Amino acid sequence: CATSTWTGEKYEQYF.

This clonotype showed up many times. This chain connects TRBV2 to TRBJ2-4; TRBD2 matches 7 bases. Germline V gene sequence: CDR1 SNHLY, CDR2 FYNNEI. V shed 2 bases, J shed 9 bases, and the junction held 10 bases outside the gene matches. This CDR3 has 15 residues. In DNA, the CDR3 is TGTGCCAGCAGTGAATGGTGGGGACTAAGAGGCATTCAGTACTTC. Its protein product is CASSEWWGLRGIQYF.

At least ten counts were recorded for this clonotype. The CDR3 DNA reads as TGTGCCAGTAGTCGGACAGGGGACCACGAGCAGTACTTC. Its translation is CASSRTGDHEQYF. The rearrangement links TRBV19 to TRBJ2-7; 9 positions agree with TRBD1. V lost 5 bases, J lost 5 bases, and 4 bases stayed unmatched. Per germline, CDR1 LNHDA and CDR2 SQIVND (reference sequence). There are 13 residues in the CDR3.

This sequence joins TRBV6-1 and TRBJ2-7, with D perhaps matching TRBD2 (6 bases). Germline loops: CDR1 MNHNS, CDR2 SASEGT. This CDR3 has 15 amino acids. With 5 bases removed from V and 1 base from J, the gap between germline ends came to 15 bases. The CDR3 DNA reads as TGTGCCAGCAGTTCCCGTCTAGCGCGGTCCTACGAGCAGTACTTC. Its protein is CASSSRLARSYEQYF.

This clonotype was counted many times. The chain couples TRBV12-3 or TRBV12-4 to TRBJ1-4, with D unresolved. Trimming took 6 bases from V and 5 from J, leaving 16 bases between them. This CDR3 has 15 amino acids. CDR3 coding DNA: TGTGCCAGCAGCCCTCTTACCGCTCTGAATGAAAAACTGTTTTTT. Its translation is CASSPLTALNEKLFF.

This clonotype was observed a handful of times. This chain uses TRBV20-1 with TRBJ2-3, with 9 nucleotides matching TRBD2. In germline, CDR1 is DFQATT, CDR2 SNEGSKA (reference sequence). V shed 4 bases and J 2 bases; nucleotides not matched to a gene: 7. CDR3 length equals 15 residues. The CDR3 spells CSAKGLAEITDTQYF. The CDR3 DNA reads as TGCAGTGCTAAGGGACTAGCAGAAATCACAGATACGCAGTATTTT.